This TCR beta chain was sequenced for a study of blood T cell repertoires in COVID-19. Study background: Collection of acute and convalescent COVID-19 samples took place in the United States, Italy and Spain. Sample material is recorded as cDNA or gDNA derived from T cells, B-cell-depleted T cells, or PBMCs.

Per the original data handling: The assay estimated nucleated cells by amplifying reference gene primers. Sequencing used immunoSEQ multiplex PCR; TCRdb keeps in-frame clones, though not all of them. V and J calls and clone size are copied from that table; D and trimming were computed from the DNA. The repertoire consists of around 84,000 clones, with over 70% occurring once and the leading ten covering more than 5%. The sequencing input was peripheral blood. This TCR derives from a man between 45 and 60 years old with active or convalescent COVID-19.

The CDR3 region is CASSLRADFLHYF. The CDR3 coding sequence is TGTGCCAGCAGCCTCAGGGCCGACTTCCTTCATTACTTC. The chain employs TRBV2 and TRBJ2-7; weak D call: TRBD1 (5 bases). V gave up 6 bases and J gave up 13 bases, with 22 bases separating them. This CDR3 region has 13 residues. The V gene's germline CDR1 is SNHLY and CDR2 FYNNEI.